Detailed here is one T cell receptor beta chain. The source of the sample is a study of cytomegalovirus exposure and HLA in healthy donors. Background on the study: Prior work identified 95 million to 120 million unique TCR beta sequences in some 200 million T cells.

PCR employed 60 Vbeta and 13 Jbeta primers. Sequenced by immunoSEQ multiplex PCR; TCRdb stores in-frame clones only, minus some. The data hold some 140,000 clones, with roughly three quarters observed a single time. The germline V gene encodes CDR1 SGHDT and CDR2 YYEEEE. V gave up 4 bases and J gave up 6 bases; unmatched junction bases: 7. The CDR3 is made up of 15 amino acids. Sequenced material: PBMCs. The gene calls are TRBV5-6 and TRBJ1-2, with 12 bases lining up with TRBD1. The sequence was obtained from a man in his late teens or twenties in good health and CMV-seronegative. CDR3 sequence (DNA): TGTGCCAGCAGCCCCGGGACAGGGGGCCAGCATGGCTACACCTTC. Protein sequence: CASSPGTGGQHGYTF. Full variable domain (remainder filled in from reference TRBV5-6 and TRBJ1-2): DAGVTQSPTHLIKTRGQQVTLRCSPKSGHDTVSWYQQALGQGPQFIFQYYEEEERQRGNFPDRFSGHQFPNYSSELNVNALLLGDSALYLCASSPGTGGQHGYTFGSGTRLTVV.